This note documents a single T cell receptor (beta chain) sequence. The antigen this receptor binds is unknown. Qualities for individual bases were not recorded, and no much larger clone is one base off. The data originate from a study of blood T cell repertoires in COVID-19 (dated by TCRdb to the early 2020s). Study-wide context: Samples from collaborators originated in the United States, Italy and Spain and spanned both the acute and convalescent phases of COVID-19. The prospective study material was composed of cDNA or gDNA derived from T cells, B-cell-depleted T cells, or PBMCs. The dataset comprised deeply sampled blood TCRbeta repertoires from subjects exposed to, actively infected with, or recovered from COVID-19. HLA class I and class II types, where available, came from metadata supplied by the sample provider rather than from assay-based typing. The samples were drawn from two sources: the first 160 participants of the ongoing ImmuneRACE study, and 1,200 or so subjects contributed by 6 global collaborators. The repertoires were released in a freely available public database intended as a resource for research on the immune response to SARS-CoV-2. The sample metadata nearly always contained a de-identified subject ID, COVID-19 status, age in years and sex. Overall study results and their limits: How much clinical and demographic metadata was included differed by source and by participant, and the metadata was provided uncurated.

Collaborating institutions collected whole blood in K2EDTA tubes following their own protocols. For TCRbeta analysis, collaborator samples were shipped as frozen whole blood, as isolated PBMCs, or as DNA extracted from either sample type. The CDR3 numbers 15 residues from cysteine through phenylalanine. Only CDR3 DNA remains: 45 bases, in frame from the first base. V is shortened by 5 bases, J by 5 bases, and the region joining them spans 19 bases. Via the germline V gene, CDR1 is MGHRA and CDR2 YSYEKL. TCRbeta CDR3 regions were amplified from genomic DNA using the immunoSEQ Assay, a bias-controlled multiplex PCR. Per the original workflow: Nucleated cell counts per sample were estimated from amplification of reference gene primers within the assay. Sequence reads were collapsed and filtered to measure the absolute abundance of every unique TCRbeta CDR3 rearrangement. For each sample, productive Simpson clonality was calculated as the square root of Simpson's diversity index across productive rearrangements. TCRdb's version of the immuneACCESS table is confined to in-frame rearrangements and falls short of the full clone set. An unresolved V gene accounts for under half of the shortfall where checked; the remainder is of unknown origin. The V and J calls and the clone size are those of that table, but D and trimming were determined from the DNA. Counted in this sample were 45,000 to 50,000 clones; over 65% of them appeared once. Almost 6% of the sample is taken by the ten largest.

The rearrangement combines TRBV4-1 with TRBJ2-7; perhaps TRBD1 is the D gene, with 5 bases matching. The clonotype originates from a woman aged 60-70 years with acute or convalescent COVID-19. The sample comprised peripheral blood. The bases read TGCGCCAGCAGCTTCCTTTTCACGCAGGGAAACGAGCAGTACTTC. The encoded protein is CASSFLFTQGNEQYF.